Here is one T cell receptor beta chain with its context. Its target antigen remains unknown. One base away there is no much larger clone; base qualities are not given. These data originate in a study of T cells in localized non-small cell lung cancer (dated by TCRdb to 2018 to 2020). Describing the broader study: The study analyzed T cell repertoires of 236 early-stage NSCLC patients, comparing tumors and uninvolved tumor-adjacent lungs. The cohort consisted of roughly 240 treatment-naive NSCLC patients whose localized lung tumors had been resected. The mean age of the NSCLC patients was roughly 63 years, with about 130 men and 107 women. Broad study findings and their caveats: Longer overall survival was associated with higher blood T cell density, whereas shorter survival was associated with higher adjacent-lung clonality. Uninvolved tumor-adjacent lung showed the highest T cell clonality, higher than tumor, which suggests more focused antigenic responses in the adjacent lung. A median of around 50 of the top 100 tumor clones were detected in paired uninvolved adjacent lung, and around 30 of these tumor clones were also found among the top 100 clones of the paired uninvolved adjacent lung. Because of the exploratory design, TCR variables were selected using unadjusted p-values without false-discovery rate correction. Because multi-region tumor sequencing was not performed, intratumor heterogeneity could not be ruled out.

The immunoSEQ Assay was used to sequence TCR beta CDR3 regions from DNA. Per the authors' processing: To compute T cell density, TCR beta template counts were normalized to usable DNA, which was estimated by amplifying housekeeping genes. Richness was estimated using the preseqR package, with extrapolation to 400,000 templates for PBMC samples and to 120,000 templates for tissue samples. Clonality was defined by subtracting Pielou's evenness from one. Tissue-enriched TCRs were identified by differential abundance testing using productive amino-acid clonotypes, minimum total count 5 and alpha 0.1. The Jaccard Index and the Morisita Overlap Index were used to measure how much the repertoires overlapped between compartments. GLIPH grouped TCR beta CDR3s together with public tetramer-defined viral CDR3s, and a viral motif had to include at least three viral sequences and show V-gene enrichment. The source is immuneACCESS, and TCRdb retained only in-frame sequences with V and J called. Part of the clones is not carried over; for the studies checked, unresolved V genes explain less than half of this, and the remainder is unexplained. V, J and clone size are taken as reported in that table, and D and trimming were inferred from the DNA itself. The sample table shows about 4,000 clones, and roughly 37% are seen once. The ten largest clones capture roughly 6.2% of the sample.

CDR1 and CDR2, looked up from the germline V gene, are SQVTM and ANQGSEA. V is cut back by 6 bases and J by 2 bases, with 4 bases in the junction unmatched. Reading from cysteine to phenylalanine, the CDR3 counts 13 amino acids. The kept DNA is CDR3 alone, 39 bases in frame from the first base. At diagnosis, tumor, uninvolved tumor-adjacent lung and peripheral blood were collected and then preserved as a mix of FFPE and fresh-frozen material. This chain joins TRBV29-1 to TRBJ1-2; 9 junctional bases match TRBD1. The source of this sequence is a woman aged 35 to 75 with stage I lung adenocarcinoma. Source: lung tumor tissue, taken before any cancer treatment. The CDR3 region: CSVSGQGNYGYTF. The bases are TGCAGCGTCTCGGGACAGGGAAACTATGGCTACACCTTC.